These 14 T cell receptor beta chains came from one sample sequenced in a study of response to subunit inactivated influenza vaccine. TCRdb reprocessed the RT-PCR reads via MiXCR and lists one record per CDR3 protein. The sample includes hundreds of thousands of distinct CDR3 sequences, over 9.5% of them seen just once. The input for sequencing was PBMCs from blood, taken on the day of vaccination. All receptors derive from a man aged 45-65 years who received an inactivated influenza vaccine.

The chain employs TRBV20-1 and TRBJ2-7; a possible D gene is TRBD2 (6 bases). With 5 bases removed from V and 0 bases from J, the gap between germline ends came to 8 bases. The CDR3 spans 12 residues. The germline gives CDR1 DFQATT, CDR2 SNEGSKA (reference sequence). Here the CDR3 reads CSAAGYSYEQYF. As DNA, the CDR3 is TGCAGTGCTGCGGGGTACTCCTACGAGCAGTACTTC.

This clonotype was counted between two and nine times. The DNA for the CDR3 is TGCGCCAGCAGTACGACAGGGGAAGGCTACGAGCAGTACTTC. Protein: CASSTTGEGYEQYF. The chain recombines TRBV5-1 with TRBJ2-7; 8 bases line up with TRBD1. After removal of 5 bases from V and 3 bases from J, the junction contained 7 bases not matched to a gene. In germline, CDR1 is SGHRS, CDR2 YFSETQ. The CDR3 is 14 amino acids.

This clonotype has at least ten counts. This chain connects TRBV6-5 to TRBJ2-5; possibly TRBD2 for D (5 bases). This CDR3 has 16 residues. V was clipped by 0 bases and J by 1 base, with 12 bases between them. CDR1 and CDR2 (germline): MNHEY, SVGAGI. CDR3 in DNA: TGTGCCAGCAGTTACTCGTTGGGCGGAGGCCAAGAGACCCAGTACTTC. As protein: CASSYSLGGGQETQYF.

This clonotype occurred a few times. The chain has TRBV27 and TRBJ2-1, with unresolved D. V was trimmed by 5 bases and J by 7 bases, leaving 12 bases between them. This CDR3 spans 13 amino acids. Germline V gene lookup returns CDR1 MNHEY and CDR2 SMNVEV (reference sequence). Here the CDR3 reads CASSPGRSNEQFF. Written as DNA, the CDR3 is TGTGCCAGCAGTCCCGGCCGCTCGAATGAGCAGTTCTTC.

This clonotype has a handful of counts. The rearrangement joins TRBV6-1 to TRBJ1-2; D is possibly TRBD1 (5 bases). The V gene lost 2 bases and the J gene lost 6 bases, with 16 bases spanning the gap. Per germline, CDR1 MNHNS and CDR2 SASEGT. This CDR3 region has 15 residues. The CDR3 DNA reads TGTGCCAGCAGTGAACCCTTTTGGGGGATGGATGGCTACACCTTC. Translation: CASSEPFWGMDGYTF.

This clonotype was detected many times. V usage is TRBV13 and J usage is TRBJ2-1, with D possibly matching TRBD1 (5 bases). The CDR3 length is 16 residues. The ends were cut back, 5 bases at V and 3 bases at J, with 17 bases in the middle. Germline CDR1 PRHDT, CDR2 FYEKMQ (reference sequence). The CDR3 spells CASSVTWTPIYNEQFF. DNA of the CDR3: TGTGCCAGCAGCGTGACCTGGACACCCATCTACAATGAGCAGTTCTTC.

This chain links TRBV4-1 with TRBJ1-2; maybe TRBD1 (6 bases). The CDR3 is made up of 15 amino acids. The V end lost 4 bases, the J end lost 4 bases, and 16 bases lay between the germline ends. The germline gives CDR1 MGHRA, CDR2 YSYEKL. CDR3 amino acids: CASSPLLQGSYGYTF. The CDR3 DNA sequence: TGCGCCAGCAGCCCCCTCTTGCAGGGGAGCTATGGCTACACCTTC.

This clonotype was counted a few times. V and J are TRBV21-1 and TRBJ2-4; TRBD1, as called in the table, went unchecked against the DNA. TRBV21-1 is a listed pseudogene. The CDR3 length is 19 residues. Here the CDR3 DNA reads TGTGCCAGCAGCAAAGCGCGACGGGAAGACGTTGATGCCAAAAACATTCAGTACTTC. Translation gives CASSKARREDVDAKNIQYF.

This clonotype appeared many times. The chain links TRBV9 to TRBJ2-7; D may be TRBD2 (7 bases). The CDR3 runs 12 residues. V was cut by 1 base and J by 6 bases, with 8 bases left in between. Germline V gene data show CDR1 as SGDLS and CDR2 as YYNGEE. The CDR3 protein is CASSVRGGEQYF. In DNA, the CDR3 is TGTGCCAGCAGCGTAAGGGGGGGCGAGCAGTACTTC.

Ten or more counts support this clonotype. The chain combines TRBV12-3 or TRBV12-4 with TRBJ1-2, with D perhaps matching TRBD1 (5 bases). V gave up 7 bases and J gave up 8 bases, with 17 bases separating them. The CDR3 consists of 13 residues. In nucleotides, the CDR3 is TGTGCCAGCACTTATTCAGGGCCGTACGGCTACACCTTC. Translated: CASTYSGPYGYTF.

The chain recombines TRBV5-6 with TRBJ2-3, with 11 bases aligning to TRBD2. CDR3 size: 20 residues. Germline CDR1 and CDR2: SGHDT and YYEEEE. J lost 0 bases, V lost 0 bases, and 12 bases had no gene match. The CDR3 DNA follows: TGTGCCAGCAGCTTGGCCCCCTATCTAGCGGGGGGCCCTAGCACAGATACGCAGTATTTT. As protein: CASSLAPYLAGGPSTDTQYF.

This clonotype appeared a few times. This rearrangement joins TRBV18 to TRBJ2-7, with no clear D. Germline V gives CDR1 KGHSH, CDR2 LQKENI. This CDR3 region has 13 residues. V gave up 0 bases and J gave up 2 bases, with 5 bases separating them. CDR3 in DNA: TGTGCCAGCTCACCACCGATAACCTACGAGCAGTACTTC. Its protein product is CASSPPITYEQYF.

This clonotype was observed many times. V gene TRBV12-3 or TRBV12-4 combines with J gene TRBJ1-6, with a weak D call TRBD1 (6 bases). The CDR3 is 14 residues long. V was pared by 6 bases and J by 9 bases, with 15 bases between. The CDR3 DNA reads as TGTGCCAGCAGAGGACAGTTGGAAGGTTCACCCCTCCACTTT. Translation: CASRGQLEGSPLHF.

Ten or more counts support this clonotype. This chain uses TRBV20-1 with TRBJ2-7; D remains unclear. Germline V gene data show CDR1 as DFQATT and CDR2 as SNEGSKA (reference sequence). CDR3 length: 14 residues. With 5 bases removed from V and 0 bases from J, the gap between germline ends came to 14 bases. CDR3 DNA: TGCAGTGCTTCCCCGACGGAGAGCTCCTACGAGCAGTACTTC. Its translation is CSASPTESSYEQYF.